The 14 T cell receptor beta chains below all came from one sample that was sequenced in a study of T cells in Graves' hyperthyroidism and ophthalmopathy. Researchers amplified the TCR beta CDR3 regions from RNA transcripts. The study used the HTBI primer set for a first-round RT-PCR of the TCR CDR3. Each CDR3 protein is one row after TCRdb ran MiXCR on the multiplex PCR reads. The repertoire holds 500,000 to 600,000 distinct CDR3 sequences, 40% to 50% seen once, with roughly 45% in the top ten. The sequenced sample consisted of peripheral blood or thyroid tissue (not recorded which). Receptors were obtained from an adult woman with Graves' disease, either hyperthyroidism or ophthalmopathy (not recorded which).

CDR3 region: CSSWTGLNYGYTF. The CDR3 DNA reads TGCAGTTCCTGGACAGGCCTCAACTATGGCTACACCTTC. This chain joins TRBV29-1 and TRBJ1-2; 7 bases align to TRBD1. Germline V lookup: CDR1 SQVTM, CDR2 ANQGSEA. There are 13 residues in the CDR3.

This clonotype appeared a single time. V usage is TRBV7-9 and J usage is TRBJ1-6; 9 bases match TRBD1. Per the germline V gene, CDR1 is SEHNR and CDR2 is FQNEAQ (reference sequence). The junction had 7 bases not matched to a gene; V was cut back by 4 bases and J by 9 bases. The CDR3 loop spans 15 amino acids. CDR3 sequence reads: CASSSLQGAGSPLHF. The CDR3 DNA is TGTGCCAGCAGCTCGTTACAGGGGGCAGGTTCACCCCTCCACTTT.

There are many counts of this clonotype. The chain couples TRBV7-3 to TRBJ1-6; unclear D gene. V gave up 0 bases and J gave up 10 bases, with 10 bases separating them. Germline CDR1 is SGHTA and CDR2 is FQGTGA. This CDR3 is 14 amino acids long. CDR3 DNA sequence: TGTGCCAGCAGCTTAACCCACGACGGGTCACCCCTCCACTTT. It codes for CASSLTHDGSPLHF.

This clonotype was found a few times. This chain connects TRBV15 to TRBJ1-2; D unresolved. Trimming pared 1 base from V and 3 bases from J, leaving 6 bases between. The CDR3 is 13 amino acids. Per the germline V gene, CDR1 is LNHNV and CDR2 is YYDKDF (reference sequence). The CDR3 DNA reads TGTGCCACCAGCAGAGGGGAGGACTATGGCTACACCTTC. This encodes CATSRGEDYGYTF.

The rearrangement uses TRBV10-3 and TRBJ1-4; 9 nucleotides agree with TRBD1. With 6 bases clipped from V and 7 bases from J, the junction kept 3 bases outside the gene matches. CDR1 ENHRY and CDR2 SYGVKD come from the germline V gene. The CDR3 is 13 amino acids. In nucleotides, the CDR3 is TGTGCCATCAGACAGGGGGCCAGTGAAAAACTGTTTTTT. This translates into CAIRQGASEKLFF.

Ten or more counts support this clonotype. The V gene is TRBV15, the J gene TRBJ2-5, with 11 bases matching TRBD1. V lost 0 bases and J lost 9; bases outside the gene matches: 6. The germline gives CDR1 LNHNV, CDR2 YYDKDF (reference sequence). This CDR3 is 15 amino acids long. The CDR3 DNA reads as TGTGCCACCAGCAGAGACAGGACAGGGGGCGCGGCCCAGTACTTC. It specifies CATSRDRTGGAAQYF. Looking up the rest from reference TRBV15 and TRBJ2-5 gives the full variable domain: DAMVIQNPRYQVTQFGKPVTLSCSQTLNHNVMYWYQQKSSQAPKLLFHYYDKDFNNEADTPDNFQSRRPNTSFCFLDIRSPGLGDTAMYLCATSRDRTGGAAQYFGPGTRLLVL.

This clonotype was counted a few times. The chain couples TRBV4-2 to TRBJ1-4; 7 nucleotides match TRBD1. The CDR3 has 14 residues. The V segment lost 5 bases and the J segment 6 bases; nucleotides outside the gene matches: 6. Germline assignment: CDR1 LGHNA and CDR2 YNFKEQ. CDR3 nucleotide sequence: TGTGCCAGCAGCTCGGGACAGCCCCATGAAAAACTGTTTTTT. It specifies CASSSGQPHEKLFF.

This clonotype was detected many times. The CDR3 reads CASSQRDMNSPLHF. The CDR3 region has the DNA TGTGCCAGCAGCCAACGGGACATGAATTCACCCCTCCACTTT. The J gene is TRBJ1-6, the V gene TRBV3-1; TRBD1 might be the D (6 bases). CDR3 size: 14 residues. Germline assignment: CDR1 LGHDT and CDR2 YNNKEL (reference sequence). V lost 2 bases to trimming and J lost 7 bases, with 9 bases between them.

The chain has TRBV15 and TRBJ1-5; maybe TRBD1 (6 bases). Germline CDR1 reads LNHNV; CDR2 reads YYDKDF (reference sequence). The CDR3 spans 15 residues. Trimming took 3 bases from V and 6 from J, leaving 15 bases between them. The CDR3 sequence is CATSSLTQGSQPQHF. The CDR3 DNA sequence: TGTGCCACCAGCAGTTTAACTCAGGGGTCTCAGCCCCAGCATTTT.

This clonotype was seen ten or more times. V and J are TRBV20-1 and TRBJ1-5, with 9 bases identical to TRBD1. Trimming cost V 0 bases and J 3 bases; bases outside gene matches: 6. The germline gives CDR1 DFQATT, CDR2 SNEGSKA (reference sequence). This CDR3 contains 16 residues. The CDR3 DNA is TGCAGTGCTAGAGATCCGGGACAGGGATACAATCAGCCCCAGCATTTT. It encodes CSARDPGQGYNQPQHF.

CDR3 sequence reads: CASTEQGTYGYTF. The DNA of the CDR3 is TGTGCCAGCACCGAACAGGGAACCTATGGCTACACCTTC. The chain couples TRBV7-9 to TRBJ1-2; tentatively, D is TRBD1 (6 bases). Per germline, CDR1 SEHNR and CDR2 FQNEAQ (reference sequence). V lost 7 bases and J lost 4, with 13 bases in between. The CDR3 extends over 13 amino acids.

This clonotype was detected many times. V and J are TRBV20-1 and TRBJ1-1; possible D gene TRBD1, 5 bases. The CDR3 consists of 14 residues. CDR1 is DFQATT, CDR2 SNEGSKA, per germline (reference sequence). CDR3 DNA: TGCACCGCGGAGGGGATGTCGGTGAACACTGAAGCTTTCTTT. Its protein product is CTAEGMSVNTEAFF.

The chain joins TRBV20-1 to TRBJ1-1, with D uncertain. Looked up from germline, CDR1 is DFQATT and CDR2 is SNEGSKA (reference sequence). Deletions cut 6 bases from V and 4 bases from J, with 21 bases between. This CDR3 spans 15 amino acids. CDR3: CSANPVIRGSTEAFF. The CDR3 coding sequence is TGCAGTGCCAACCCCGTCATTCGAGGATCCACTGAAGCTTTCTTT.

This chain links TRBV5-1 with TRBJ1-2; tentative D call: TRBD1 (5 bases). The germline V gene encodes CDR1 SGHRS and CDR2 YFSETQ. This CDR3 contains 14 residues. Trimming removed 0 bases from V and 4 bases from J, with 10 bases in between. In DNA form, the CDR3 reads TGCGCCAGCAGCTTGGGTCCAGGGATCTATGGCTACACCTTC. Its protein product is CASSLGPGIYGYTF. The variable domain in full, with the rest retrieved from reference TRBV5-1 and TRBJ1-2, is KAGVTQTPRYLIKTRGQQVTLSCSPISGHRSVSWYQQTPGQGLQFLFEYFSETQRNKGNFPGRFSGRQFSNSRSEMNVSTLELGDSALYLCASSLGPGIYGYTFGSGTRLTVV.